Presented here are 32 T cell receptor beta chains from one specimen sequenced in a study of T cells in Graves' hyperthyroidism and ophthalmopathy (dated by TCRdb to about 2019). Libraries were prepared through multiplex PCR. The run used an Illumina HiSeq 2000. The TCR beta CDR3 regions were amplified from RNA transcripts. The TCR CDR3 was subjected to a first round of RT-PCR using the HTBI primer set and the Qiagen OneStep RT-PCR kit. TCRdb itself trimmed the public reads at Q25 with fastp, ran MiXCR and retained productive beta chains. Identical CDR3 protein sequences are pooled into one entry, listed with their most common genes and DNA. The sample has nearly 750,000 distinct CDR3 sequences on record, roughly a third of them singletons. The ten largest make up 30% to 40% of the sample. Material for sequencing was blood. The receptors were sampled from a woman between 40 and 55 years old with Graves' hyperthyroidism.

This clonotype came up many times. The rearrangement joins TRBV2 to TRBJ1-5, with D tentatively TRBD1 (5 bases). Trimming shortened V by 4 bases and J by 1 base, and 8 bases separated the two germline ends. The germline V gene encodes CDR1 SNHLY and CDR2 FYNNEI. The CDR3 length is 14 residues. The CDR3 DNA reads TGTGCCAGCAGTGGGGGGAACAGCAATCAGCCCCAGCATTTT. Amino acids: CASSGGNSNQPQHF.

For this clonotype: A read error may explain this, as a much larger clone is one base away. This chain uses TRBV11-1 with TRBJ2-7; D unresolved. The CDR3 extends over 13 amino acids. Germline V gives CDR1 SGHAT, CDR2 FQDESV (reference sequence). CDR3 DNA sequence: TGTGCCAGCAGCTTAGTCAGCGCCTACGAGCGGTACTTC. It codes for CASSLVSAYERYF.

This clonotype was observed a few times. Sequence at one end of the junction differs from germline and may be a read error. As DNA, the CDR3 is TGTGCCAGCAGTTACGGGTGGAAGGACACTGAAGCTTTCTTT. Translated, it gives CASSYGWKDTEAFF. This chain links TRBV10-3 with TRBJ1-1, with D unresolved. This CDR3 has 14 amino acids. From germline, CDR1 is ENHRY and CDR2 SYGVKD.

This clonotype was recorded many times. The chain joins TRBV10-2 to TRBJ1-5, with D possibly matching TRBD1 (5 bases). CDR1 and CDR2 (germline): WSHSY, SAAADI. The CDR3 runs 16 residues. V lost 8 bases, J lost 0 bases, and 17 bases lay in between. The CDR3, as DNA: TGCGCCAGCCAGAGAGGGGAATCTTATAGCAATCAGCCCCAGCATTTT. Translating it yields CASQRGESYSNQPQHF.

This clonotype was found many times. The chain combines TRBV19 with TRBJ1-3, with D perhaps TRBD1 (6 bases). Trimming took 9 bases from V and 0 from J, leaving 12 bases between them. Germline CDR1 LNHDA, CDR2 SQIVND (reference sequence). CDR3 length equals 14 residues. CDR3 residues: CASGQTHSGNTIYF. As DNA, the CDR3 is TGTGCCAGCGGACAGACTCACTCTGGAAACACCATATATTTT.

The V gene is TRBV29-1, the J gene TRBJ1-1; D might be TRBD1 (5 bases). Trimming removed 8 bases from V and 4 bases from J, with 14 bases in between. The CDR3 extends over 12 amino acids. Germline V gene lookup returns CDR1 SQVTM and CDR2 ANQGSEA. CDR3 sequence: CSPGARGTEAFF. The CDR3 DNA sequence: TGCAGCCCCGGGGCGAGAGGCACTGAAGCTTTCTTT.

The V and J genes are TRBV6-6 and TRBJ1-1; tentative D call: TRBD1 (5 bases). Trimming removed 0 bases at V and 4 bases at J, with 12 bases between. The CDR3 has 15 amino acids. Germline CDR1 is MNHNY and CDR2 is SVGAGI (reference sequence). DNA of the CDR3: TGTGCCAGCAGTTACTCGCGGGGTGGGGGCACTGAAGCTTTCTTT. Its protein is CASSYSRGGGTEAFF.

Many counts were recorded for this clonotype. CDR3 sequence reads: CSARDGGVRINQPQHF. The CDR3, as DNA: TGCAGTGCTAGAGATGGGGGAGTCAGGATCAATCAGCCCCAGCATTTT. The genes are TRBV20-1 and TRBJ1-5, with TRBD1 as a possible D gene (5 bases). This CDR3 region has 16 residues. Germline V lookup: CDR1 DFQATT, CDR2 SNEGSKA (reference sequence). The V end was cut by 0 bases, the J end by 3 bases, with 15 bases between.

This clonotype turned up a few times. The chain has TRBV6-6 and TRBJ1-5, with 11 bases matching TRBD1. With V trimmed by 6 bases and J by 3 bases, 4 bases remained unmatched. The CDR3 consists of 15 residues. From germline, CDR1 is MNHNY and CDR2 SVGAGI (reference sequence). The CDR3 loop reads CASRGQGAPNQPQHF. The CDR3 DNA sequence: TGTGCCAGCAGAGGACAGGGGGCGCCCAATCAGCCCCAGCATTTT.

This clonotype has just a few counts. The CDR3 sequence: CASRGLAGIQETQYF. CDR3 DNA: TGTGCCAGCCGCGGACTAGCGGGAATTCAAGAGACCCAGTACTTC. This chain links TRBV12-3 or TRBV12-4 with TRBJ2-5, with 12 bases matching TRBD2. This CDR3 spans 15 amino acids. V was pared by 8 bases and J by 2 bases, with 6 bases of the junction left unmatched.

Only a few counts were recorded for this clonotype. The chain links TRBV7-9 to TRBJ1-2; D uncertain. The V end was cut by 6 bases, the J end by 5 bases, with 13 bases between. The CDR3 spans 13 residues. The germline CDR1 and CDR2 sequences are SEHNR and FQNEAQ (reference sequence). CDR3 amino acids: CASRASGVYGYTF. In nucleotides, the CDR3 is TGTGCCAGCAGGGCGTCAGGTGTTTATGGCTACACCTTC.

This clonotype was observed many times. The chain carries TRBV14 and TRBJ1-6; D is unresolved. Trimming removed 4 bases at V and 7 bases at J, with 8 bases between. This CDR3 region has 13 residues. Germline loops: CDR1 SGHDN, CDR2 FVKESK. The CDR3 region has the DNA TGTGCCAGCAGCCCATACGGGAATTCACCCCTCCACTTT. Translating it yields CASSPYGNSPLHF.

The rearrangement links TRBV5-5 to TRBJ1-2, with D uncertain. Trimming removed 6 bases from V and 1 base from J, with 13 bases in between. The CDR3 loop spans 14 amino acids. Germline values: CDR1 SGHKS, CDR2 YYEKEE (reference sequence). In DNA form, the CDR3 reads TGTGCCAGCACTCAGACCCGGGGTAACTATGGCTACACCTTC. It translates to CASTQTRGNYGYTF.

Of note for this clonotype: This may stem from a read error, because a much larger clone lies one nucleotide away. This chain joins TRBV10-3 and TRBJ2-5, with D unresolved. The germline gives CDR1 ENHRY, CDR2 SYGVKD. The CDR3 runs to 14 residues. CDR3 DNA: TGTGCCAGCAGTGCTGCTGCCAGCCAAGGGACCCAGTACTTC. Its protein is CASSAAASQGTQYF.

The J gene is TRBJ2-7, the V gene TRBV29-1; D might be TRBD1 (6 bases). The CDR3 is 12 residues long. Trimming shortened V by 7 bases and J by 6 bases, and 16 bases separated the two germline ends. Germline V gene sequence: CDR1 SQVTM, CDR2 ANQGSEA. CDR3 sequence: CSAGAGASEQYF. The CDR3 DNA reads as TGCAGCGCTGGGGCAGGGGCGTCCGAGCAGTACTTC.

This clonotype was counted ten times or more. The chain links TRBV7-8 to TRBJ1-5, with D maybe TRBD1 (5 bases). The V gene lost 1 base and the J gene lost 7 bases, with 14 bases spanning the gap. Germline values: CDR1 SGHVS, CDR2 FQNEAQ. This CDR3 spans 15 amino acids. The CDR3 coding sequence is TGTGCCAGCAGCTTAGATGCTAGGGGAAGCCAGCCCCAGCATTTT. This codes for CASSLDARGSQPQHF.

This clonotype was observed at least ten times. The CDR3 here is CASSDRGSTFF. CDR3 in DNA: TGCGCCAGCAGCGACAGGGGTTCGACTTTCTTT. The chain recombines TRBV5-1 with TRBJ1-1; 8 bases match TRBD1. The CDR3 runs 11 residues. Germline CDR1 reads SGHRS; CDR2 reads YFSETQ. V shed 4 bases and J 12 bases; nucleotides not matched to a gene: 5.

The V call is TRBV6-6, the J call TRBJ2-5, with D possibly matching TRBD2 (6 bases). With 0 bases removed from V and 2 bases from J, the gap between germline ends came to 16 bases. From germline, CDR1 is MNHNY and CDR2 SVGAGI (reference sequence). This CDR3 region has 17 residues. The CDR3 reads CASSYSYGGAEQETQYF. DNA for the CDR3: TGTGCCAGCAGTTACTCCTACGGGGGAGCTGAACAAGAGACCCAGTACTTC.

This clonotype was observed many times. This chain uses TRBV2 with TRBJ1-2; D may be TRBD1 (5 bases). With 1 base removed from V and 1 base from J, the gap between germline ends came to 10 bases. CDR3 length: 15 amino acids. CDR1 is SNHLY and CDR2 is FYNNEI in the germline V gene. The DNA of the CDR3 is TGTGCCAGCAGTGAAGTGGGCAGGGATAACTATGGCTACACCTTC. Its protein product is CASSEVGRDNYGYTF.

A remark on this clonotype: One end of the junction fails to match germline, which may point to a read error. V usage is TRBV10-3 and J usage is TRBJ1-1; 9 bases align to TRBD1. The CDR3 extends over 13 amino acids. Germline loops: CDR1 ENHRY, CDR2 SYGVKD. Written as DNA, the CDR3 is TGTGCCAGCAGTTCCACCTGGGACAGGGAAGCTCTCTTT. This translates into CASSSTWDREALF.

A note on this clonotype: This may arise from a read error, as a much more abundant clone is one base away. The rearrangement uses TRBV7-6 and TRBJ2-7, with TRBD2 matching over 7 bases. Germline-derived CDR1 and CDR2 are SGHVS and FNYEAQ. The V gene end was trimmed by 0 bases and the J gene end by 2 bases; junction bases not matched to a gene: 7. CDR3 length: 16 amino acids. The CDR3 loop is CASSLAPSGETYEQYF. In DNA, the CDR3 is TGTGCCAGCAGCTTAGCGCCGAGCGGGGAGACCTACGAGCAGTACTTC.

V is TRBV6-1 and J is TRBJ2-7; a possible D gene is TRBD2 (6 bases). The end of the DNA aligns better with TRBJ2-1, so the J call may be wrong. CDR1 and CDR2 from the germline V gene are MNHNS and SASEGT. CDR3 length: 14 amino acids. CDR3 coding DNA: TGTGCCAGCAGTGCAGGGACTGTCTACAATGAGCAGTTCTTC. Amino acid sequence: CASSAGTVYNEQFF.

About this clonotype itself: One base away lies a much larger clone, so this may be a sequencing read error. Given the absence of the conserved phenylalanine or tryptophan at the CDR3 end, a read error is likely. The CDR3 here is CASSSRDRGRNTIYS. DNA for the CDR3: TGTGCCAGCAGCAGCCGGGACAGGGGAAGAAACACCATATATTCT. This chain connects TRBV2 to TRBJ1-3; TRBD1 matches at 10 bases. V was clipped by 6 bases and J by 5 bases; unmatched bases: 7. Germline V gives CDR1 SNHLY, CDR2 FYNNEI. CDR3 size: 15 residues.

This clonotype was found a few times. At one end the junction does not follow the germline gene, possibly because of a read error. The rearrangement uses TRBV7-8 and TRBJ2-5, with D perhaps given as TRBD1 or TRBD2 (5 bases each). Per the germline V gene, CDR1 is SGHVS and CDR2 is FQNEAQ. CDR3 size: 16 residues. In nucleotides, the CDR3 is TGCGCCAGCAGTGAAGCTCGGGGCGGCGGACAAGAGACCCAGTACTTC. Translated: CASSEARGGGQETQYF.

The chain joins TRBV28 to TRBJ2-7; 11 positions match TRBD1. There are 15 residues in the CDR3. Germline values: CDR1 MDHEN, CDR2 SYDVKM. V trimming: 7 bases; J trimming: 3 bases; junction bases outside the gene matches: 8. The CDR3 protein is CASNGQGTGGYEQYF. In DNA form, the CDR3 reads TGTGCCAGCAACGGCCAAGGGACAGGGGGCTACGAGCAGTACTTC.

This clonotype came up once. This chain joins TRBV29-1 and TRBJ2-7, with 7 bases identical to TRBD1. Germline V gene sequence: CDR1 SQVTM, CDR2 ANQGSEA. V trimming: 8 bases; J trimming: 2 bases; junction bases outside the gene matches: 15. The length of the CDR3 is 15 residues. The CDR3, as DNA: TGCAGCTCCCGAGGGGGCAGGGGCCGCACCTACGAGCAGTACTTC. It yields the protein CSSRGGRGRTYEQYF.

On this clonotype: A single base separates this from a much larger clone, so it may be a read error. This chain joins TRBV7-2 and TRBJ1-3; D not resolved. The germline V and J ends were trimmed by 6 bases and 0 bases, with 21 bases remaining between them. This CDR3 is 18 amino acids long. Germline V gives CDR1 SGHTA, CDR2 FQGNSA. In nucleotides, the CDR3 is TGTGCCAGCAGTGCCCCTGACTTTCTACACACCTCTGGAAACACCATATATTTT. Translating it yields CASSAPDFLHTSGNTIYF.

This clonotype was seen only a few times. The CDR3 reads CASIPGLEADTQYF. The DNA for the CDR3 is TGTGCCAGCATCCCGGGACTAGAGGCAGATACGCAGTATTTT. The chain has TRBV7-2 and TRBJ2-3, with 8 bases aligning to TRBD2. The CDR3 length is 14 residues. V dropped 7 bases and J dropped 4; count of bases not matched to a gene: 7. CDR1 is SGHTA, CDR2 FQGNSA, per germline.

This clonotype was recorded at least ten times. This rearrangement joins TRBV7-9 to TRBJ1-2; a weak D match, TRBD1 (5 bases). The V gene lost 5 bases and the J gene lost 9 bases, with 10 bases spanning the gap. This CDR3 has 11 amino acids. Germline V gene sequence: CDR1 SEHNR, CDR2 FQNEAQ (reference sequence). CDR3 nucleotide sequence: TGTGCCAGCAGCCCACAGGAGAGCTACACCTTC. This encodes CASSPQESYTF.

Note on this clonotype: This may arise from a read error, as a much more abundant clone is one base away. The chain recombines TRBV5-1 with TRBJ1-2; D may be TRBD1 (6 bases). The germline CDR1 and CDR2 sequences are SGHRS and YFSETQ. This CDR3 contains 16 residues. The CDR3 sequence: CANSLDLRGDDYGYTF. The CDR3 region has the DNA TGCGCCAACAGCTTGGATCTCAGGGGAGATGACTATGGCTACACCTTC.

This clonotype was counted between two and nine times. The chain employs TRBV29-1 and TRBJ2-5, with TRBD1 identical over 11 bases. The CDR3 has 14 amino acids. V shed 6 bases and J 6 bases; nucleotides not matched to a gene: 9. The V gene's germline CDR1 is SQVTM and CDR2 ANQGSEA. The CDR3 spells CSVGTGTGGKTQYF. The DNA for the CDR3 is TGCAGCGTGGGGACCGGGACAGGGGGAAAGACCCAGTACTTC.

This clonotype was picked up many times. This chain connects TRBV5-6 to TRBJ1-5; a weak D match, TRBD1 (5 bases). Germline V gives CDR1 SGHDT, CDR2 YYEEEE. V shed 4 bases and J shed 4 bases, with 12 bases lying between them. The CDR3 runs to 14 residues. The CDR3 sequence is CASSAGRANQPQHF. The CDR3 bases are TGTGCCAGCAGCGCCGGCAGGGCAAATCAGCCCCAGCATTTT.